Sequencing of this TCR beta chain was carried out in a study of CD8 T cells in Susac syndrome. A quantity of about 0.45 to 1 ug RNA underwent reverse transcription using random hexamers. TCRdb redid the calling of the immunoSEQ multiplex PCR reads with MiXCR, one entry per CDR3 protein. The sample contains some 200,000 distinct CDR3 sequences, more than 90% of which appear only once. This clonotype has a single count. The source is a human donor with Susac syndrome. The specimen was CD4+ T cells from PBMCs.

CDR3 coding DNA: TGCAGCGTTGGGAGTAGCAATCAGCCCCAGCATTTT. It codes for CSVGSSNQPQHF. V usage is TRBV29-1 and J usage is TRBJ1-5; D is uncertain. This CDR3 is built from 12 residues. Germline lookup yields CDR1 SQVTM and CDR2 ANQGSEA. The V end lost 4 bases, the J end lost 0 bases, and 4 bases lay between the germline ends.